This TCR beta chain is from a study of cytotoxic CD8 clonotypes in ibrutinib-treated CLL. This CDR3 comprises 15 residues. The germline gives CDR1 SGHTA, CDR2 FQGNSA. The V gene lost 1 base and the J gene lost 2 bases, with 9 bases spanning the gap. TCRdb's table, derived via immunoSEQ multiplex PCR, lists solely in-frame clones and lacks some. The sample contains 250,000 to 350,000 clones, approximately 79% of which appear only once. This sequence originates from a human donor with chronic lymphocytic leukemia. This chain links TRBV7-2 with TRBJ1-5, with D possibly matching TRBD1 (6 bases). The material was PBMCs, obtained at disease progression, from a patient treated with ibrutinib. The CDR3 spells CASSLVQGGNQPQHF. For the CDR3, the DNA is TGTGCCAGCAGCTTAGTACAGGGTGGCAATCAGCCCCAGCATTTT.